The next 14 T cell receptor beta chains were all read from a single sample in a study of CD8 T cells in Susac syndrome (dated by TCRdb to about 2019). The method behind the library was the immunoSEQ multiplex PCR assay. RNA was extracted using the RNeasy kit, and roughly 0.5 to 1 microgram was reverse transcribed with random hexamers. TCRdb passed the public sequencing reads through fastp at Q25 and MiXCR, retaining productive beta sequences. CDR3 protein sequences are deduplicated, and each keeps its most common genes and DNA. For this sample there are over 140,000 distinct CDR3 sequences; 95% appear just once. The ten biggest clones cover more than 0.11% of the sample. The source material was CD4+ T cells from PBMCs. Source of these receptors: a human donor with Susac syndrome.

The chain combines TRBV5-1 with TRBJ1-2, with 8 nucleotides matching TRBD1. Germline CDR1 and CDR2: SGHRS and YFSETQ. The V gene end was trimmed by 2 bases and the J gene end by 2 bases; junction bases not matched to a gene: 2. The CDR3 totals 14 residues. CDR3 region: CASSFQGANYGYTF. CDR3 DNA: TGCGCCAGCAGCTTCCAGGGGGCCAACTATGGCTACACCTTC.

V and J are TRBV5-1 and TRBJ1-4, with D hard to call. This CDR3 region has 15 residues. V lost 0 bases, J lost 3 bases, and 9 bases lay in between. CDR1 is SGHRS, CDR2 YFSETQ, per germline. The CDR3 sequence: CASSLERAPNEKLFF. CDR3 nucleotide sequence: TGCGCCAGCAGCTTGGAACGGGCCCCTAATGAAAAACTGTTTTTT.

The chain links TRBV12-3 or TRBV12-4 to TRBJ1-1, with D unclear. Trimming stripped 0 bases from V and 0 bases from J, with 5 bases between. CDR3 length: 14 residues. The CDR3 sequence is CASSLAEMNTEAFF. The CDR3, as DNA: TGTGCCAGCAGTTTAGCCGAAATGAACACTGAAGCTTTCTTT.

V and J are TRBV7-9 and TRBJ2-1; a weak D match, TRBD2 (6 bases). CDR1 SEHNR and CDR2 FQNEAQ come from the germline V gene (reference sequence). Deletions cut 5 bases from V and 8 bases from J, with 22 bases between. This CDR3 spans 16 amino acids. The CDR3 sequence: CASSPRAPRSGDEQFF. CDR3 coding DNA: TGTGCCAGCAGCCCCCGGGCCCCCCGTAGCGGAGATGAGCAGTTCTTC.

The rearrangement uses TRBV11-1 and TRBJ2-5; no firm D call. V was trimmed by 6 bases and J by 1 base, leaving 9 bases between them. This CDR3 region has 13 residues. In germline, CDR1 is SGHAT, CDR2 FQDESV (reference sequence). The CDR3, as DNA: TGTGCCAGCAGTCAGGTTCGCCAAGAGACCCAGTACTTC. It is translated as CASSQVRQETQYF.

The gene calls are TRBV7-2 and TRBJ1-5, with D maybe TRBD1 (5 bases). Germline loops: CDR1 SGHTA, CDR2 FQGNSA. The CDR3 has 14 residues. Trimming removed 3 bases from V and 9 bases from J, with 15 bases in between. The CDR3 spells CASSFGGGSRPQHF. For the CDR3, the DNA is TGTGCCAGCAGCTTTGGGGGAGGGAGTAGGCCCCAGCATTTT. The whole variable domain, remainder taken from reference TRBV7-2 and TRBJ1-5, is GAGVSQSPSNKVTEKGKDVELRCDPISGHTALYWYRQSLGQGLEFLIYFQGNSAPDKSGLPSDRFSAERTGGSVSTLTIQRTQQEDSAVYLCASSFGGGSRPQHFGDGTRLSIL.

The V call is TRBV5-4, the J call TRBJ1-2, with TRBD1 identical over 8 bases. The CDR3 sequence is 14 residues long. Trimming removed 1 base from V and 8 bases from J; junction bases left unmatched: 7. The germline CDR1 and CDR2 sequences are SGHNT and YYREEE (reference sequence). The CDR3: CASSLSDRGGGYTF. DNA for the CDR3: TGTGCCAGCAGCTTGTCAGACAGGGGCGGGGGCTACACCTTC. The full variable domain, in which reference TRBV5-4 and TRBJ1-2 provide the parts outside the CDR3, is ETGVTQSPTHLIKTRGQQVTLRCSSQSGHNTVSWYQQALGQGPQFIFQYYREEENGRGNFPPRFSGLQFPNYSSELNVNALELDDSALYLCASSLSDRGGGYTFGSGTRLTVV.

The chain has TRBV5-1 and TRBJ2-7, with D uncertain. V was trimmed by 0 bases and J by 6 bases, leaving 4 bases between them. CDR3 length: 11 amino acids. CDR1 and CDR2 from the germline V gene are SGHRS and YFSETQ. The CDR3 is CASSLESEQYF. The CDR3 DNA follows: TGCGCCAGCAGCTTGGAGTCCGAGCAGTACTTC.

In its sample, this clonotype was seen once. This sequence joins TRBV6-2 or TRBV6-3 and TRBJ2-1; D not certain. V was cut by 7 bases and J by 4 bases, with 11 bases left in between. The CDR3 has 13 residues. Germline V CDR1 and CDR2: MNHEY, SVGEGT. The CDR3 spells CASKSEVYNEQFF. As DNA, the CDR3 is TGTGCCAGCAAATCCGAGGTATACAATGAGCAGTTCTTC.

The gene calls are TRBV7-2 and TRBJ1-3; D might be TRBD1 (5 bases). Germline-derived CDR1 and CDR2 are SGHTA and FQGNSA. With 1 base removed from V and 4 bases from J, the gap between germline ends came to 11 bases. CDR3 size: 15 residues. In DNA form, the CDR3 reads TGTGCCAGCAGCTTAGGGGGGGTAGTAGGAAACACCATATATTTT. It translates to CASSLGGVVGNTIYF.

The rearrangement links TRBV13 to TRBJ1-2, with D possibly matching TRBD1 (6 bases). The V end lost 5 bases, the J end lost 2 bases, and 15 bases lay between the germline ends. Germline CDR1 and CDR2: PRHDT and FYEKMQ (reference sequence). The CDR3 totals 15 residues. CDR3 sequence: CASSKKGGQNYGYTF. In nucleotides, the CDR3 is TGTGCCAGCAGCAAAAAAGGGGGGCAGAACTATGGCTACACCTTC.

The gene calls are TRBV29-1 and TRBJ2-5; possible D gene TRBD1, 7 bases. The CDR3 spans 12 residues. Looked up from germline, CDR1 is SQVTM and CDR2 is ANQGSEA. V was shortened by 7 bases and J by 4 bases, with 13 bases between the two germline ends. In DNA form, the CDR3 reads TGCAGCGCCCAGGGGGGTTTAGAGACCCAGTACTTC. Amino acid sequence: CSAQGGLETQYF.

The rearrangement uses TRBV5-1 and TRBJ2-3; D gene uncertain. This CDR3 region has 14 residues. V lost 6 bases to trimming and J lost 1 base, with 12 bases between them. Germline V gene sequence: CDR1 SGHRS, CDR2 YFSETQ. The CDR3 protein is CASKGQIGTDTQYF. CDR3 coding DNA: TGCGCCAGCAAGGGCCAAATCGGCACAGATACGCAGTATTTT.

The chain recombines TRBV18 with TRBJ1-5; D gene unclear. CDR3 length equals 13 residues. The ends were cut back, 1 base at V and 4 bases at J, with 5 bases in the middle. The germline V gene has CDR1 KGHSH and CDR2 LQKENI. The CDR3 nucleotides read TGTGCCAGCTCACCACGGGCGAATCAGCCCCAGCATTTT. Its protein is CASSPRANQPQHF.